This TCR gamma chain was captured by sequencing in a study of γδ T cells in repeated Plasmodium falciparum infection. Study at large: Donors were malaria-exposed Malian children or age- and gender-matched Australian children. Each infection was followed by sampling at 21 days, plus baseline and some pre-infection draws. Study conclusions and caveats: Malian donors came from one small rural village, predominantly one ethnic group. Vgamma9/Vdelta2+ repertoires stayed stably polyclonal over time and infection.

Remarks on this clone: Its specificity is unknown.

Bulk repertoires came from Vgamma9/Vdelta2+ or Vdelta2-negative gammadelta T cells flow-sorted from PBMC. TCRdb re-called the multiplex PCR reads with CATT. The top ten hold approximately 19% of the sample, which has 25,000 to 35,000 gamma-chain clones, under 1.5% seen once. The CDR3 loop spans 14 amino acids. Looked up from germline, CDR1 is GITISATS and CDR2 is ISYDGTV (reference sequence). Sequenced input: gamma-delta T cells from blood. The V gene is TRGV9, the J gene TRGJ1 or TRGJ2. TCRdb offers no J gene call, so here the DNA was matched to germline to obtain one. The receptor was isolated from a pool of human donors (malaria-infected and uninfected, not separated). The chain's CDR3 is CARWKIPAYYKKLF. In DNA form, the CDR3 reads TGTGCGAGGTGGAAGATACCGGCTTATTATAAGAAACTCTTT.